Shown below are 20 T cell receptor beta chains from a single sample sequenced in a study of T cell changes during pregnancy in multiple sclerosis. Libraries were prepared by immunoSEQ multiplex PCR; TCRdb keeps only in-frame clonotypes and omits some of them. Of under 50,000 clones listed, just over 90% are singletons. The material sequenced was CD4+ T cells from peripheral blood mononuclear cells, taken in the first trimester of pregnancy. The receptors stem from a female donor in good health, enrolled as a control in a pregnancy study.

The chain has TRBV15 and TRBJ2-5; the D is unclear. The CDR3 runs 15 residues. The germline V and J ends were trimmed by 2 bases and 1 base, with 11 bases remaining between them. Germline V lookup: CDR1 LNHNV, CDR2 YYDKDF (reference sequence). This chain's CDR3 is CATSRNSRVQETQYF. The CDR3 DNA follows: TGTGCCACCAGCAGAAATAGTAGAGTCCAAGAGACCCAGTACTTC.

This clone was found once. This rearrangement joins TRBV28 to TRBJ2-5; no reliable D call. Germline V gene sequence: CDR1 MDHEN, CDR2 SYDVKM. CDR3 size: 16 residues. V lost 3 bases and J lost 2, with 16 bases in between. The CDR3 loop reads CASSFGRGPKQETQYF. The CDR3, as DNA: TGTGCCAGCAGTTTTGGCCGAGGCCCTAAACAAGAGACCCAGTACTTC.

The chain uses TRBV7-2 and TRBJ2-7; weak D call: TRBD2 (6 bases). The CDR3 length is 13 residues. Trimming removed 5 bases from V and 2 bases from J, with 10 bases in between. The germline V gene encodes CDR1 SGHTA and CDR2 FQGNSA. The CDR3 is CASSGGIPYEQYF. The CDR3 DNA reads TGTGCCAGCAGCGGAGGGATCCCCTACGAGCAGTACTTC.

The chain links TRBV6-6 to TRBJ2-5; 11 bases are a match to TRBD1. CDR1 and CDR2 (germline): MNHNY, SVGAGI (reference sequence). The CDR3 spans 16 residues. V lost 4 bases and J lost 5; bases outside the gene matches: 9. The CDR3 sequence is CASSSLGQGALETQYF. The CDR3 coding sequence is TGTGCCAGCAGTTCCTTAGGACAGGGGGCGTTGGAGACCCAGTACTTC.

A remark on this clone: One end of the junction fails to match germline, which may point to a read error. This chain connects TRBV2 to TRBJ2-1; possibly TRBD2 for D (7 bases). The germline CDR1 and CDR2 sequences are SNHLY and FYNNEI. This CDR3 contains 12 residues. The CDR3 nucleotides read TGTGCCAGCACCGGAGCGTGGGGGGGGGCCCTCTTC. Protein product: CASTGAWGGALF.

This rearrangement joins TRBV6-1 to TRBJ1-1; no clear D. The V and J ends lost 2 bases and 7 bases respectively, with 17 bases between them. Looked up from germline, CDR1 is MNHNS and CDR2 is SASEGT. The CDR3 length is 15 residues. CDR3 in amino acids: CASSENLRQVSEAFF. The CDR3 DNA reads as TGTGCCAGCAGTGAAAATTTGAGGCAAGTCAGTGAAGCTTTCTTT.

The chain's CDR3 is CASSERWGQGAYEQYF. The CDR3 DNA follows: TGTGCCAGCAGTGAAAGGTGGGGACAGGGGGCTTACGAGCAGTACTTC. The V gene is TRBV2, the J gene TRBJ2-7, with TRBD1 matching over 12 bases. The CDR3 totals 16 residues. After removal of 2 bases from V and 4 bases from J, the junction contained 6 bases not matched to a gene. Germline V lookup: CDR1 SNHLY, CDR2 FYNNEI.

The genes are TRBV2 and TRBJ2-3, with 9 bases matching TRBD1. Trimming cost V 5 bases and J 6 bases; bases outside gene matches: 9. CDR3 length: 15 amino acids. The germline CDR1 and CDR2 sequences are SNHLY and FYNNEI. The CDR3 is CASSSRDREVDTQYF. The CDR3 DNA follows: TGTGCCAGCAGTTCCCGGGACAGGGAAGTGGATACGCAGTATTTT.

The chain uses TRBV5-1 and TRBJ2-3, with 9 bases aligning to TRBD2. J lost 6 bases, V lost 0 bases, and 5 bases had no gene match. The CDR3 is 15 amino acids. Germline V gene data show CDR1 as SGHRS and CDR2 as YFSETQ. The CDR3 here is CASSLEASGADTQYF. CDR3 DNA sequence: TGCGCCAGCAGCTTGGAGGCTAGCGGGGCCGATACGCAGTATTTT.

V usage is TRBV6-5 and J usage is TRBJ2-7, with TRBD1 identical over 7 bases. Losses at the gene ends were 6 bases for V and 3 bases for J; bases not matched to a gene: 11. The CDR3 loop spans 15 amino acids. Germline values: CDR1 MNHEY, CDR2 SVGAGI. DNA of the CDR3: TGTGCCAGCAGCCAACACAGGGGCCTCATCTACGAGCAGTACTTC. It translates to CASSQHRGLIYEQYF.

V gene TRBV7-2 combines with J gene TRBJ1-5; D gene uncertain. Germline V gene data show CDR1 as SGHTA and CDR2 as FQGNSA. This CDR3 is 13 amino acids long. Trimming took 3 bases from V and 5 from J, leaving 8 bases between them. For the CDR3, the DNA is TGTGCCAGCAGCTTTTCGCGGGATCAGCCCCAGCATTTT. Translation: CASSFSRDQPQHF.

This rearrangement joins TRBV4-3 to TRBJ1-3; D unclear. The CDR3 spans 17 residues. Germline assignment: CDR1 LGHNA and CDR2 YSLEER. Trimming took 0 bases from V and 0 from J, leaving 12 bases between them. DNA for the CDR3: TGCGCCAGCAGCCAAGATACGTATGAGAACTCTGGAAACACCATATATTTT. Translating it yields CASSQDTYENSGNTIYF.

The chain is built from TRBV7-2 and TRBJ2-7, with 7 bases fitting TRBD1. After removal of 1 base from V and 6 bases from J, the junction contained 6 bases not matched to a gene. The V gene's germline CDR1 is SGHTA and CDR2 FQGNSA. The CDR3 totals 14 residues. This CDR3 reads CASSLEQGRGEQYF. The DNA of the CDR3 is TGTGCCAGCAGCTTAGAACAGGGGCGCGGCGAGCAGTACTTC.

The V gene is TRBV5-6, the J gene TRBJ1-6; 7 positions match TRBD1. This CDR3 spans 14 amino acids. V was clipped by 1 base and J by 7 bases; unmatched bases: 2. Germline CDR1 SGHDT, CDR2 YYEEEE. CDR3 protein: CASSLNRGNSPLHF. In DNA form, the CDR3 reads TGTGCCAGCAGCTTGAACAGGGGAAATTCACCCCTCCACTTT.

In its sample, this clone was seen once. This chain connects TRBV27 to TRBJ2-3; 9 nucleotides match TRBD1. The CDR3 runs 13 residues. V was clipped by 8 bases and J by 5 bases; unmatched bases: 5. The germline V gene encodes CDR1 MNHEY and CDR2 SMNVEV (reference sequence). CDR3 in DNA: TGTGCCAGCCAGAGACAGGGGGGAGATACGCAGTATTTT. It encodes CASQRQGGDTQYF.

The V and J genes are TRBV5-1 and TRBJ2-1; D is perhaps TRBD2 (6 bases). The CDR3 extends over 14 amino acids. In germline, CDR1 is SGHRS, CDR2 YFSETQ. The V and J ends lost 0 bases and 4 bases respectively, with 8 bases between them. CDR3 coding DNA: TGCGCCAGCAGCTTGGGCGGGGTTTACAATGAGCAGTTCTTC. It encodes CASSLGGVYNEQFF.

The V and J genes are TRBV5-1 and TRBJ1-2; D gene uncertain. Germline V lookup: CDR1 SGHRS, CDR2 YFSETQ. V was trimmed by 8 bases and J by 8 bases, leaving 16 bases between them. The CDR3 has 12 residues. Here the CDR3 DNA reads TGCGCCAGTCGGGAGGGTTTGCGGGGCTACACCTTC. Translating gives CASREGLRGYTF.

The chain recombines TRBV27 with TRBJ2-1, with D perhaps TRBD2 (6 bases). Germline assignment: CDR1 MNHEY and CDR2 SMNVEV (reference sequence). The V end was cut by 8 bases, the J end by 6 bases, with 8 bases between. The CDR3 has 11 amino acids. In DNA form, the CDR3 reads TGTGCCAGCGGGAGGTTCAATGAGCAGTTCTTC. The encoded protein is CASGRFNEQFF.

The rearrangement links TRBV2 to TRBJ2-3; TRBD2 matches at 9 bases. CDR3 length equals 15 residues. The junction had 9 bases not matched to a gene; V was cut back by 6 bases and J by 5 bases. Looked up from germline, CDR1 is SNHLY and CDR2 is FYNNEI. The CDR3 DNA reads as TGTGCCAGCAGCAAGACTAGCGGCTCGAGAGATACGCAGTATTTT. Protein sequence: CASSKTSGSRDTQYF.

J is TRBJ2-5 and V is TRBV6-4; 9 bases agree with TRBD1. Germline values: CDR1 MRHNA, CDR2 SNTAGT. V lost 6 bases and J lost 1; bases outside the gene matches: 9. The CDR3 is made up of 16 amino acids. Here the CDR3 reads CASRLHSQGAQETQYF. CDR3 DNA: TGTGCCAGCAGACTTCATTCACAGGGGGCCCAAGAGACCCAGTACTTC.